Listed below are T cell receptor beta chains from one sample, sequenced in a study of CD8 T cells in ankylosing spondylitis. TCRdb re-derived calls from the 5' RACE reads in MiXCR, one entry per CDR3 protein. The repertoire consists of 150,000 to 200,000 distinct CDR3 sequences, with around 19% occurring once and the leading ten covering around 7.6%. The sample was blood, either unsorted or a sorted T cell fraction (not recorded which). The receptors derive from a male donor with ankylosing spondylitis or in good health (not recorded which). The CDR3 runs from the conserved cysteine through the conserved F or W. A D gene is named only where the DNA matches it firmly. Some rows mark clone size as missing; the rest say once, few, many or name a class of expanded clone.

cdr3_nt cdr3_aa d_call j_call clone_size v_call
TGCAGCGTTGTAAGCGGGAATGGAGATACGCAGTATTTT CSVVSGNGDTQYF TRBD2 TRBJ2-3 many TRBV29-1
TGCGCCAGCCCGTTAATTGGGACAGGAGCCAAAAACATTCAGTACTTC CASPLIGTGAKNIQYF TRBD1 TRBJ2-4 - TRBV5-1
TGCGCCAGCAGTGAGTCGAGGGGAAGAGGTGAAAAACTGTTTTTT CASSESRGRGEKLFF - TRBJ1-4 - TRBV10-1
TGTGCCAGCAGCGTCGGTGGCCTCGCGAACACCGGGGAGCTGTTTTTT CASSVGGLANTGELFF - TRBJ2-2 many TRBV9
TGTGCCGGCAGTTTGGGACAGGGACGTAATGAGCAGTTCTTC CAGSLGQGRNEQFF TRBD1 TRBJ2-1 few TRBV12-3/TRBV12-4
TGTGCCAGCAGCAAGAGCGGGAGTGGGGGAAGGGAGCTGTTTTTT CASSKSGSGGRELFF TRBD2 TRBJ2-2 many TRBV9
TGTGCCAGCAGCTGGGGACTAGCGGGAGTCACCGGGGAGCTGTTTTTT CASSWGLAGVTGELFF TRBD2 TRBJ2-2 - TRBV7-8
TGTGCCAGCAGTCCAGATGCAGTGAGCTCCTACGAGCAGTACTTC CASSPDAVSSYEQYF - TRBJ2-7 - TRBV28
TGCGCCAGCAGCCAACAAGGACTAGCGGGAGTCAATGAGCAGTTCTTC CASSQQGLAGVNEQFF TRBD2 TRBJ2-1 many TRBV4-1
TGTGCCAGCAGTAAGGCGCCGAACACTGAAGCTTTCTTT CASSKAPNTEAFF - TRBJ1-1 many TRBV2
TGCGCCAGCAGCCCCAAGGCGTGGCTAGCGACTTACAATGAGCAGTTCTTC CASSPKAWLATYNEQFF - TRBJ2-1 many TRBV4-1
TGCAGCGTTGAAGTGGAGGGAGTGGAGTACTTC CSVEVEGVEYF - TRBJ2-7 many TRBV29-1
TGTGCCAGCAGCTTGGGAGGTAGACTGGGCACAGATACGCAGTATTTT CASSLGGRLGTDTQYF - TRBJ2-3 many TRBV5-5
TGTGCCTGGAGTCCGGGCGTAATCGACTATGGCTACACCTTC CAWSPGVIDYGYTF - TRBJ1-2 - TRBV30
TGCGCCAGCGCTCTGTCTGGGACAGATAACTATGGCTACACCTTC CASALSGTDNYGYTF TRBD1 TRBJ1-2 - TRBV5-1
TGTGCCAGCAGTTTCTCGACTAGCGGGAGTGTAAATGAGCAGTTCTTC CASSFSTSGSVNEQFF TRBD2 TRBJ2-1 few TRBV12-3/TRBV12-4
TGTGCCAGCAGTTTGGATAGCGGGAGGCTCGGGGAGCTGTTTTTT CASSLDSGRLGELFF TRBD2 TRBJ2-2 few TRBV28
TGTGCCACCAGTGATGTCAGGACTAGCGGGAGGGCCTTCGACACCGGGGAGCTGTTTTTT CATSDVRTSGRAFDTGELFF TRBD2 TRBJ2-2 many TRBV24-1
TGTGCCATCCTCTCTGGGACTGAAGCTTTCTTT CAILSGTEAFF - TRBJ1-1 - TRBV6-5
TGTGCCAGCTCCTCCCGACAGGGCTCCTACGAGCAGTACTTC CASSSRQGSYEQYF TRBD1 TRBJ2-7 many TRBV3-1
TGCAGTGCCTTCTGGGGGGAGGTCATGAACACTGAAGCTTTCTTT CSAFWGEVMNTEAFF - TRBJ1-1 many TRBV20-1
TGTGCCAGCAGCATGCCCAATGAGCAGTTCTTC CASSMPNEQFF - TRBJ2-1 few TRBV7-2
TGTGCCAGCAGTTACTCGACCAGCCTGAGCGGCTACACCTTC CASSYSTSLSGYTF - TRBJ1-2 many TRBV6-5
TGTGCCATCAGGGAAACGGACCAACACAATGAGCAGTTCTTC CAIRETDQHNEQFF - TRBJ2-1 many TRBV10-3
TGTGCCAGCAGTCCGGGGACACTGCAGCGCCAGCATTTT CASSPGTLQRQHF - TRBJ1-5 many TRBV28
TGTGCCAGCAGCCCGGGACAGGGGAGACAGACCCAGTACTTC CASSPGQGRQTQYF TRBD1 TRBJ2-5 many TRBV7-7
TGTGCCAGCGGCGAAGGGACTAGCGGGAGAGTCGAGCAGTACTTC CASGEGTSGRVEQYF TRBD2 TRBJ2-7 many TRBV6-2/TRBV6-3
TGTGCCAGCAGCCAAGGGCGTCCCACAGATACGCAGTATTTT CASSQGRPTDTQYF - TRBJ2-3 many TRBV4-2
TGTGCCATCAGTGCGACAGGGTTCACCGGGGAGCTGTTTTTT CAISATGFTGELFF TRBD1 TRBJ2-2 - TRBV10-3
TGTGCCGGCGGACCGGGGCCGGGTGGCTACACCTTC CAGGPGPGGYTF - TRBJ1-2 - TRBV30
TGTGCCAGCAGCGTAGCCTTCTTGCAGGCCGATATTCCAGATACGCAGTATTTT CASSVAFLQADIPDTQYF - TRBJ2-3 many TRBV9
TGCAGCGTTGAAGTCCCAGGGGGCGCGGGGTTCGCCTCCTACGAGCAGTACTTC CSVEVPGGAGFASYEQYF TRBD1 TRBJ2-7 - TRBV29-1
TGTGCAAGTCGCTTAGGAGGGGGGCCGGGACAGTATGAAAAACTGTTTTTT CASRLGGGPGQYEKLFF - TRBJ1-4 few TRBV12-2
TGCGCCAGCAGCCCCGGAGTGACAACGAACACCGGGGAGCTGTTTTTT CASSPGVTTNTGELFF - TRBJ2-2 - TRBV5-1
TGCGCCAGCAGCCCCGGGACAGGGGGAATCACCGGGGAGCTGTTTTTT CASSPGTGGITGELFF TRBD1 TRBJ2-2 - TRBV5-1
TGCGCCAGCAGCTTGGAACCCCCTTCGAGACACCCAACTAATGAAAAACTGTTTTTT CASSLEPPSRHPTNEKLFF - TRBJ1-4 many TRBV5-1
TGTGCCAGCGGGGAGCGGGGCAATGAGCAGTTCTTC CASGERGNEQFF TRBD2 TRBJ2-1 - TRBV9
TGCAGCGTTGAAGTCCAACTCTCGGGCTACGAGCAGTACTTC CSVEVQLSGYEQYF - TRBJ2-7 many TRBV29-1
TGCAGTGCTAGAGATGTAACGGGAGGAAAGACCCAGTACTTC CSARDVTGGKTQYF TRBD2 TRBJ2-5 few TRBV20-1
TGTGCCAGCAGCCCCCCCTCCCGTCAAGCCAAAAACATTCAGTACTTC CASSPPSRQAKNIQYF - TRBJ2-4 many TRBV13
TGCGCCAGCAGCTTGGCCCGGACCACCCGAGCCCCAGATACGCAGTATTTT CASSLARTTRAPDTQYF - TRBJ2-3 many TRBV5-1
TGCGCCAGCACCTTGTCACAGGGAATTGAGACCCAGTACTTC CASTLSQGIETQYF - TRBJ2-5 many TRBV5-1
TGCAGCGTCCTAGCGGACCACTCCTACAATGAGCAGTTCTTC CSVLADHSYNEQFF TRBD2 TRBJ2-1 few TRBV29-1
TGTGCCAGCTCACCACGGGGGTTCGATACGCAGTATTTT CASSPRGFDTQYF - TRBJ2-3 - TRBV18
TGTGCCAGCAAGGTGGCCTCTGGAAACACCATATATTTT CASKVASGNTIYF - TRBJ1-3 few TRBV7-6
TGCTGTGCTAGAGATCCCGTGCGCGGGAGTAGAGAGACCCAGTACTTC CCARDPVRGSRETQYF TRBD2 TRBJ2-5 - TRBV20-1
TGCGCCAGCAGCTTGTCGGCAGGTATGAACACTGAAGCTTTCTTT CASSLSAGMNTEAFF - TRBJ1-1 many TRBV5-1
TGCGCCAGCAGCTACGGGACCTTCTACACCTTC CASSYGTFYTF - TRBJ1-2 many TRBV5-1
TGTGCCAGCAGACGAAAGACAGGGGGACTAGTCAATGAGCAGTTCTTC CASRRKTGGLVNEQFF - TRBJ2-1 few TRBV7-2
TGCGCCAGCAGCTTGGCCGAGCCGGATTACAATGAGCAGTTCTTC CASSLAEPDYNEQFF - TRBJ2-1 many TRBV5-1
TGCAGTGCTAGTGCAGTAGGAGGACTCTACACCTTC CSASAVGGLYTF - TRBJ1-2 many TRBV20-1
TGTGCCAGCAGTTTAGGTGGAGGGGGTTCACCCCTCCACTTT CASSLGGGGSPLHF - TRBJ1-6 many TRBV12-3/TRBV12-4
TGTGCCAGCAGCTCGGGGACGGTGAATGAGCAGTTCTTC CASSSGTVNEQFF - TRBJ2-1 - TRBV7-6
TGTGCCAGCAGCCAAGGACAGAAGGTTGAAAAACTGTTTTTT CASSQGQKVEKLFF - TRBJ1-4 many TRBV4-2
TGCAGTGCTAGAGATCCTAACTCGTGGACTAGGGGTTTCTATGAGCAGTTCTTC CSARDPNSWTRGFYEQFF TRBD2 TRBJ2-1 many TRBV20-1